Listed below are T cell receptor beta chains from one sample, sequenced in a study of blood T cell repertoires in COVID-19. Here immunoSEQ multiplex PCR was the method, and the copy in TCRdb shows in-frame clones only, minus some. Of approximately 240,000 clones in the sample, around 88% are singletons; the top ten hold approximately 3%. The source material was peripheral blood. These receptors were obtained from a woman aged 25 to 39 who had recovered from COVID-19. CDR3s include the opening cysteine and the closing phenylalanine or tryptophan. The D gene is left open where the match is weak. For some rows the clone size is stated as once, few or many, or as a class when expanded; others skip it.

.	.	TRBV2	TRBJ2-7	CASRGTKGQFEQYF	TGTGCCAGCAGAGGAACTAAAGGACAGTTCGAGCAGTACTTC
.	TRBD1	TRBV5-6	TRBJ2-5	CASSFTGDQETQYF	TGTGCCAGCAGCTTTACAGGGGACCAAGAGACCCAGTACTTC
.	TRBD2	TRBV9	TRBJ2-5	CASSAAGTNQETQYF	TGTGCCAGCAGCGCCGCCGGGACTAACCAAGAGACCCAGTACTTC
.	TRBD1	TRBV6-2/TRBV6-3	TRBJ1-3	CASSYLRTGPGNTIYF	TGTGCCAGCAGTTACTTACGGACAGGGCCAGGAAACACCATATATTTT
.	TRBD2	TRBV9	TRBJ2-2	CASSVVDGGAGTGELFF	TGTGCCAGCAGCGTAGTTGACGGGGGGGCCGGCACCGGGGAGCTGTTTTTT
.	.	TRBV9	TRBJ1-2	CASSVGPEGGHGGYTF	TGTGCCAGCAGCGTAGGGCCCGAGGGAGGGCATGGGGGCTACACCTTC
.	.	TRBV5-6	TRBJ2-7	CASSLLGFSYEQYF	TGTGCCAGCAGCTTACTAGGCTTCAGCTACGAGCAGTACTTC
once	TRBD1	TRBV7-2	TRBJ1-5	CASSPGTANQPQHF	TGTGCCAGCAGCCCCGGGACAGCAAATCAGCCCCAGCATTTT
.	.	TRBV20-1	TRBJ1-1	CSALGDTEAFF	TGCAGTGCTCTCGGGGACACTGAAGCTTTCTTT
.	.	TRBV5-4	TRBJ1-1	CASSLDSANTEAFF	TGTGCCAGCAGCCTAGACAGCGCTAACACTGAAGCTTTCTTT
.	.	TRBV5-8	TRBJ2-5	CASSLRDYQETQYF	TGTGCCAGCAGCCTAAGGGACTACCAAGAGACCCAGTACTTC
.	.	TRBV7-4	TRBJ1-5	CASSFTGSRQPQHF	TGTGCCAGCAGCTTTACAGGCAGTCGGCAGCCCCAGCATTTT
.	.	TRBV5-5	TRBJ1-3	CASSPYLGPGNTIYF	TGTGCCAGCAGCCCATATCTGGGCCCTGGAAACACCATATATTTT
.	TRBD1	TRBV13	TRBJ1-2	CASSLLATGGNGYTF	TGTGCCAGCAGCTTATTAGCGACAGGGGGCAATGGCTACACCTTC
.	.	TRBV12-5	TRBJ2-6	CASGLSGANVLTF	TGTGCTAGTGGCCTCTCTGGGGCCAACGTCCTGACTTTC
few	.	TRBV19	TRBJ2-7	CASSVSLFGTNEQYF	TGTGCCAGTAGCGTCTCACTCTTCGGTACGAATGAGCAGTACTTC
.	.	TRBV6-6	TRBJ2-1	CASGEDYNEQFF	TGTGCCAGCGGGGAGGACTACAATGAGCAGTTCTTC
.	.	TRBV27	TRBJ1-1	CASSLPGEGGTAFF	TGTGCCAGCAGTCTCCCGGGGGAAGGAGGTACAGCTTTCTTT
.	.	TRBV5-1	TRBJ2-3	CASSPGASEDTDTQYF	TGCGCCAGCAGCCCCGGTGCCAGCGAGGACACAGATACGCAGTATTTT
.	.	TRBV30	TRBJ2-7	CAWSLTMYEQYF	TGTGCCTGGAGCCTTACTATGTACGAGCAGTACTTC
.	TRBD2	TRBV11-2	TRBJ2-5	CASSLVVGGETQYF	TGTGCCAGCAGCTTAGTGGTGGGGGGGGAGACCCAGTACTTC
few	.	TRBV19	TRBJ1-5	CASSIGGGGPQHF	TGTGCCAGTAGTATAGGTGGGGGAGGGCCCCAGCATTTT
.	TRBD2	TRBV9	TRBJ2-5	CASSRTSGGAWQETQYF	TGTGCCAGCAGCCGGACTAGCGGGGGGGCCTGGCAAGAGACCCAGTACTTC
.	TRBD2	TRBV5-6	TRBJ2-5	CASSSPGGGETQYF	TGTGCCAGCAGCTCCCCGGGGGGGGGAGAGACCCAGTACTTC
.	TRBD1	TRBV23-1	TRBJ1-6	CVADRDRGHRSYNSPLHF	TGCGTCGCCGACCGGGACAGGGGGCATAGATCCTATAATTCACCCCTCCACTTT
.	.	TRBV27	TRBJ2-5	CASSLLAGPGTQYF	TGTGCCAGCAGTTTATTGGCAGGGCCTGGGACCCAGTACTTC
.	.	TRBV6-5	TRBJ2-3	CASRTAGTDTQYF	TGTGCCAGCAGGACAGCCGGCACAGATACGCAGTATTTT
.	TRBD1	TRBV27	TRBJ1-1	CASSSPTGAYTEAFF	TGTGCCAGCAGTTCCCCGACAGGGGCGTACACTGAAGCTTTCTTT
few	TRBD1	TRBV20-1	TRBJ2-7	CSASMGQPYEQYF	TGCAGTGCTAGTATGGGACAGCCCTACGAGCAGTACTTC
.	TRBD2	TRBV7-2	TRBJ2-7	CASSFSGMSGEQYF	TGTGCCAGCAGCTTTAGCGGGATGTCAGGAGAGCAGTACTTC
.	.	TRBV7-9	TRBJ1-2	CASSFKGLGGYTF	TGTGCCAGCAGCTTCAAGGGGTTGGGCGGCTACACCTTC
.	.	TRBV24-1	TRBJ1-2	CATSDTAGGGYTF	TGTGCCACCAGTGATACGGCAGGAGGAGGCTACACCTTC
.	.	TRBV5-1	TRBJ1-1	CASSPQAGPGWTEAFF	TGCGCCAGCAGCCCACAAGCTGGGCCAGGGTGGACTGAAGCTTTCTTT
.	.	TRBV3-1/TRBV3-2	TRBJ1-1	CASSQASGSPEAFF	TGTGCCAGCAGCCAAGCATCAGGGTCCCCTGAAGCTTTCTTT
.	TRBD2	TRBV11-2	TRBJ2-5	CASSSFSGDPFDRETQYF	TGTGCCAGCAGCTCGTTTAGCGGGGACCCCTTTGATAGGGAGACCCAGTACTTC
.	.	TRBV7-2	TRBJ1-1	CASSLARNTEAFF	TGTGCCAGCAGCTTAGCGAGGAACACTGAAGCTTTCTTT
.	TRBD1	TRBV9	TRBJ1-3	CASSSGTGISGNTIYF	TGTGCCAGCAGCTCCGGGACAGGTATCTCTGGAAACACCATATATTTT
.	TRBD1	TRBV19	TRBJ1-5	CASRGGQVISNQPQHF	TGTGCCAGTAGAGGGGGACAGGTTATAAGCAATCAGCCCCAGCATTTT
.	.	TRBV5-1	TRBJ1-6	CASSFDLKRNSPLHF	TGCGCCAGCAGCTTTGATCTTAAGAGGAATTCACCCCTCCACTTT
.	TRBD1	TRBV27	TRBJ2-1	CASSSGTGNNNEQFF	TGTGCCAGCAGTTCCGGGACAGGGAATAACAATGAGCAGTTCTTC
.	.	TRBV6-2/TRBV6-3	TRBJ1-3	CASSTTSGNTIYF	TGTGCCAGCAGCACGACAAGTGGAAACACCATATATTTT